Listed here are 22 T cell receptor beta chains from one sample, sequenced in a study of T cell responses to AZD1222 COVID-19 vaccine. Using immunoSEQ multiplex PCR, the repertoire was profiled, and TCRdb retains in-frame clones only, with some absent. Counted here are around 130,000 clones, around 84% occurring once; the ten biggest clones make up less than 15%. The source was peripheral blood, collected on day 0 of AZD1222 vaccination. These receptors came from an adult in good health.

The V gene is TRBV5-6, the J gene TRBJ1-2, with TRBD1 identical over 8 bases. This CDR3 is built from 14 residues. V shed 3 bases and J 4 bases; nucleotides not matched to a gene: 5. In germline, CDR1 is SGHDT, CDR2 YYEEEE. CDR3 sequence reads: CASSSTGGAYGYTF. CDR3 sequence (DNA): TGTGCCAGCAGCTCTACAGGGGGGGCCTATGGCTACACCTTC. Combining the CDR3 with reference TRBV5-6 and TRBJ1-2 gives the whole variable domain DAGVTQSPTHLIKTRGQQVTLRCSPKSGHDTVSWYQQALGQGPQFIFQYYEEEERQRGNFPDRFSGHQFPNYSSELNVNALLLGDSALYLCASSSTGGAYGYTFGSGTRLTVV.

J is TRBJ1-6 and V is TRBV10-3; D gene ambiguous. Germline-derived CDR1 and CDR2 are ENHRY and SYGVKD. Trimming removed 8 bases from V and 7 bases from J, with 9 bases in between. The CDR3 extends over 12 amino acids. The CDR3 protein is CAISQVNSPLHF. The CDR3 bases are TGTGCCATCTCGCAGGTCAATTCACCCCTCCACTTT.

The chain combines TRBV2 with TRBJ2-3; 10 nucleotides align to TRBD1. V shed 4 bases and J 2 bases; nucleotides not matched to a gene: 3. The germline V gene has CDR1 SNHLY and CDR2 FYNNEI. The CDR3 has 15 amino acids. CDR3 residues: CASSGGTGDTDTQYF. CDR3 nucleotides: TGTGCCAGCAGTGGAGGGACAGGGGACACAGATACGCAGTATTTT.

V gene TRBV3-1 (or the pseudogene TRBV3-2) combines with J gene TRBJ2-5, with D hard to call. V was trimmed by 4 bases and J by 5 bases, leaving 14 bases between them. The CDR3 runs to 14 residues. CDR1 LGHDT and CDR2 YNNKEL come from the germline V gene (reference sequence). Written as DNA, the CDR3 is TGTGCCAGCAGCCTCGGACCTCTGGGGGAGACCCAGTACTTC. Protein product: CASSLGPLGETQYF.

J is TRBJ1-1 and V is TRBV6-5; D not resolved. Germline lookup yields CDR1 MNHEY and CDR2 SVGAGI. Trimming removed 2 bases at V and 4 bases at J, with 8 bases between. The CDR3 length is 13 residues. CDR3 sequence (DNA): TGTGCCAGCAGTTACCGAGGAGGCACTGAAGCTTTCTTT. The encoded protein is CASSYRGGTEAFF.

The chain is built from TRBV6-5 and TRBJ1-2; maybe TRBD1 (6 bases). The V gene's germline CDR1 is MNHEY and CDR2 SVGAGI. This CDR3 is 12 amino acids long. Trimming removed 10 bases at V and 3 bases at J, with 12 bases between. In nucleotides, the CDR3 is TGTGCCACAGAGGGGGAGTACTATGGCTACACCTTC. Its translation is CATEGEYYGYTF.

This chain connects TRBV7-6 to TRBJ2-7; a weak D match, TRBD1 (5 bases). Germline assignment: CDR1 SGHVS and CDR2 FNYEAQ. This CDR3 comprises 15 residues. The V end lost 0 bases, the J end lost 0 bases, and 9 bases lay between the germline ends. The CDR3 region has the DNA TGTGCCAGCAGCTTAGCGGGAAGGGGCTCCTACGAGCAGTACTTC. It translates to CASSLAGRGSYEQYF.

The V and J genes are TRBV6-2 or TRBV6-3 and TRBJ1-5, with a weak D call TRBD1 (5 bases). V lost 6 bases, J lost 2 bases, and 14 bases lay in between. CDR1 MNHEY and CDR2 SVGEGT come from the germline V gene. This CDR3 region has 15 residues. The CDR3 sequence: CASSAGTGGNQPQHF. In nucleotides, the CDR3 is TGTGCCAGCAGCGCGGGGACCGGGGGCAATCAGCCCCAGCATTTT.

In this sample, this clone turned up a few times. The genes are TRBV6-4 and TRBJ2-1; unclear D gene. V lost 6 bases and J 10 bases, leaving 19 bases between the germline ends. The CDR3 spans 14 residues. The germline CDR1 and CDR2 sequences are MRHNA and SNTAGT. CDR3 region: CASSAWGSGREQFF. The CDR3 DNA follows: TGTGCCAGCAGCGCCTGGGGTTCGGGTAGAGAGCAGTTCTTC.

The chain recombines TRBV7-9 with TRBJ1-1, with D unclear. Germline CDR1 is SEHNR and CDR2 is FQNEAQ (reference sequence). This CDR3 is 14 amino acids long. V lost 5 bases, J lost 2 bases, and 12 bases lay in between. The DNA of the CDR3 is TGTGCCAGCAGCGCACCATTAGTTAACACTGAAGCTTTCTTT. Translation gives CASSAPLVNTEAFF. Filled out from reference TRBV7-9 and TRBJ1-1, the complete variable domain reads DTGVSQNPRHKITKRGQNVTFRCDPISEHNRLYWYRQTLGQGPEFLTYFQNEAQLEKSRLLSDRFSAERPKGSFSTLEIQRTEQGDSAMYLCASSAPLVNTEAFFGQGTRLTVV.

This rearrangement joins TRBV27 to TRBJ2-7; D perhaps matches TRBD1 (6 bases). Trimming took off 3 bases at V and 3 bases at J, with 15 bases between the two ends. The length of the CDR3 is 15 residues. Germline V gene lookup returns CDR1 MNHEY and CDR2 SMNVEV (reference sequence). The DNA of the CDR3 is TGTGCCAGCAGTTTCGCAGGGGCCGGGATCTACGAGCAGTACTTC. It yields the protein CASSFAGAGIYEQYF.

The gene calls are TRBV5-4 and TRBJ2-1; possibly TRBD1 for D (5 bases). CDR1 is SGHNT, CDR2 YYREEE, per germline (reference sequence). Deletions cut 4 bases from V and 7 bases from J, with 21 bases between. The CDR3 is 16 residues long. The CDR3 loop is CASSDFREGMGNEQFF. The DNA of the CDR3 is TGTGCCAGCAGCGACTTCAGGGAAGGAATGGGTAATGAGCAGTTCTTC. The variable domain in full, completed from reference TRBV5-4 and TRBJ2-1, reads ETGVTQSPTHLIKTRGQQVTLRCSSQSGHNTVSWYQQALGQGPQFIFQYYREEENGRGNFPPRFSGLQFPNYSSELNVNALELDDSALYLCASSDFREGMGNEQFFGPGTRLTVL.

The CDR3 region is CASSEGRFYGYTF. For the CDR3, the DNA is TGTGCCAGCAGTGAAGGGAGATTCTATGGCTACACCTTC. The J gene is TRBJ1-2, the V gene TRBV2; D unresolved. This CDR3 has 13 residues. The germline CDR1 and CDR2 sequences are SNHLY and FYNNEI. Trimming stripped 1 base from V and 4 bases from J, with 7 bases between.

The chain recombines TRBV7-3 with TRBJ1-2; TRBD1 aligns across 10 bases. V lost 4 bases to trimming and J lost 10 bases; unmatched junction nucleotides: 6. Germline V gives CDR1 SGHTA, CDR2 FQGTGA. This CDR3 spans 13 amino acids. DNA for the CDR3: TGTGCCAGCAGCTACCGACAGGGGGCCGACTACACCTTC. It translates to CASSYRQGADYTF.

V gene TRBV7-9 combines with J gene TRBJ1-2; no reliable D call. Germline V gene sequence: CDR1 SEHNR, CDR2 FQNEAQ (reference sequence). Between the trimmed V and J ends, which lost 4 bases and 2 bases, there was a span of 8 bases. The CDR3 consists of 13 residues. CDR3 nucleotides: TGTGCCAGCAGCTACGGCAGAAACTATGGCTACACCTTC. Amino acid sequence: CASSYGRNYGYTF.

Ten or more counts support this clone. This chain uses TRBV28 with TRBJ2-1; 13 bases map to TRBD2. Germline V lookup: CDR1 MDHEN, CDR2 SYDVKM. The CDR3 is 17 amino acids. The V gene end was trimmed by 5 bases and the J gene end by 1 base; junction bases not matched to a gene: 5. CDR3: CASSPRTSGSSYNEQFF. CDR3 nucleotides: TGTGCCAGCAGTCCCCGGACTAGCGGGAGTTCCTACAATGAGCAGTTCTTC.

The V call is TRBV4-1, the J call TRBJ1-5; possibly TRBD1 for D (5 bases). The CDR3 runs 16 residues. Germline assignment: CDR1 MGHRA and CDR2 YSYEKL. The V and J ends lost 3 bases and 3 bases respectively, with 15 bases between them. The CDR3 sequence: CASSQSYSGLNQPQHF. DNA of the CDR3: TGCGCCAGCAGCCAGTCTTACTCGGGGCTCAATCAGCCCCAGCATTTT.

The chain carries TRBV2 and TRBJ2-1; 13 bases agree with TRBD2. This CDR3 is 14 amino acids long. The germline CDR1 and CDR2 sequences are SNHLY and FYNNEI. V was clipped by 6 bases and J by 9 bases; unmatched bases: 5. The CDR3 sequence: CASRRLAGGGEQFF. The CDR3, as DNA: TGTGCCAGCAGACGACTAGCGGGAGGTGGTGAGCAGTTCTTC.

The chain links TRBV12-3 or TRBV12-4 to TRBJ2-1; 8 bases match TRBD2. V trimming: 8 bases; J trimming: 10 bases; junction bases outside the gene matches: 10. CDR3 length: 13 residues. For the CDR3, the DNA is TGTGCCAGCGCGGTCACGGGAGGGCCCGAGCAGTTCTTC. It codes for CASAVTGGPEQFF.

The J gene is TRBJ2-1, the V gene TRBV11-1; 8 bases map to TRBD1. CDR1 is SGHAT and CDR2 is FQDESV in the germline V gene (reference sequence). This CDR3 comprises 15 residues. J gave up 0 bases and V 6 bases, and 4 bases lay outside the gene matches. The CDR3 loop reads CASRSGTGSYNEQFF. CDR3 DNA sequence: TGTGCCAGCAGGTCCGGGACAGGCTCCTACAATGAGCAGTTCTTC.

V is TRBV5-5 and J is TRBJ2-7; weak D call: TRBD2 (5 bases). CDR3 size: 16 residues. Trimming removed 5 bases from V and 0 bases from J, with 18 bases in between. Germline V gene lookup returns CDR1 SGHKS and CDR2 YYEKEE (reference sequence). CDR3 amino acids: CASRGHVRGGSYEQYF. The CDR3 region has the DNA TGTGCCAGCAGGGGTCATGTGAGAGGAGGCTCCTACGAGCAGTACTTC.

The chain carries TRBV7-6 and TRBJ2-5; D might be TRBD1 (6 bases). The CDR3 has 15 residues. V lost 3 bases, J lost 7 bases, and 18 bases lay in between. Germline V CDR1 and CDR2: SGHVS, FNYEAQ. The CDR3 is CASSLGAQQGVTQYF. CDR3 coding DNA: TGTGCCAGCAGCTTGGGAGCACAACAGGGTGTGACCCAGTACTTC.